The rows below give T cell receptor beta chains drawn from one sample of a study of T cell repertoires in cytomegalovirus infection. Their antigen targets remain unknown. MiXCR, run by TCRdb on the reads, gives a single entry per CDR3 protein. The sample contains 95,000 to 120,000 distinct CDR3 sequences, more than 30% of which appear only once. Specimen: CD8+ T cells from cultured PBMCs, collected from culture after CMV antigen stimulation. The receptors derive from a human donor in good health (CMV status not recorded). Some clones in this sample may be carry-over from other donors' samples. CDR3s leave out the opening cysteine and the closing phenylalanine or tryptophan. D genes are given only for firm matches.

D gene	V gene	CDR3 length	J gene	CDR3 protein
TRBD1	TRBV19	14	TRBJ1-1	ASSIAGQGAFSEAF
.	TRBV4-2	13	TRBJ1-1	ASSQDRGGATEAF
TRBD2	TRBV7-2	15	TRBJ2-5	ASSWHRTSGDQETQY
TRBD1	TRBV12-5	15	TRBJ2-1	ASGFLTGGRGANEQF
.	TRBV6-5	13	TRBJ2-2	ASSYSTRGGGELF
.	TRBV7-8	12	TRBJ1-2	ASSLAPENYGYT
.	TRBV6-1	13	TRBJ1-1	ASRSRAGMNTEAF
TRBD1	TRBV7-6	14	TRBJ2-3	ASTATGTGSTDTQY
TRBD2	TRBV7-2	13	TRBJ2-7	ASSMTSGSSYEQY
TRBD1	TRBV3-1	13	TRBJ1-2	ASSQDGTGGWGYT
TRBD2	TRBV27	18	TRBJ2-7	ASTPLPTSSLAGAYYEQY
TRBD2	TRBV11-2	18	TRBJ2-5	ASSSRGSGGVYWGQETQY
.	TRBV5-4	12	TRBJ1-1	ASSRGGRDTEAF
TRBD1	TRBV3-1	14	TRBJ2-4	ASSNTGGLAKNIQY
TRBD1	TRBV7-9	15	TRBJ2-1	ASSLDPTGDPYNEQF
.	TRBV2	9	TRBJ2-7	ASSAFYEQY
.	TRBV5-1	12	TRBJ1-5	ASSLGGSAQPQH
.	TRBV4-1	14	TRBJ1-5	ASSPHGTPGNQPQH
.	TRBV6-2/TRBV6-3	13	TRBJ2-3	ASSPGADDTDTQY
.	TRBV11-3	15	TRBJ2-3	ASSANSGFSGTDTQY
.	TRBV6-2/TRBV6-3	13	TRBJ2-5	ASSYKRVTQESQY
TRBD1	TRBV5-5	14	TRBJ2-7	ASSQTTGWSHYEQY
.	TRBV2	12	TRBJ1-4	ASNREDVWEKLF
.	TRBV7-9	11	TRBJ1-4	ASSGQPVEKLF
.	TRBV7-2	13	TRBJ2-5	ASSLVEVEQETQY
.	TRBV4-2	13	TRBJ1-2	ASSLGGGLNYGYT
TRBD1	TRBV7-2	13	TRBJ1-5	ASSLNRGSNQPQH
.	TRBV6-2/TRBV6-3	11	TRBJ1-1	ASSPTENTEAF
.	TRBV29-1	11	TRBJ2-1	SVEDVRGNEQF
.	TRBV19	13	TRBJ2-7	ASSIDFRTTYEQY
.	TRBV6-2/TRBV6-3	13	TRBJ2-7	ASSYTAGSSYEQY
TRBD1	TRBV5-6	13	TRBJ2-7	ASSAPGQESYEQY
.	TRBV6-8	14	TRBJ1-6	ASSPAGVLYNSPLH
.	TRBV2	12	TRBJ1-2	ASSGSQTGQGYT
.	TRBV20-1	13	TRBJ2-7	SAREGKAPLYEQY
TRBD2	TRBV10-3	13	TRBJ2-3	AIQPGLAGSDTQY
.	TRBV14	12	TRBJ2-7	ASSHTGPPYEQY
.	TRBV28	13	TRBJ2-7	ASSLFGSSGYEQY
.	TRBV7-6	12	TRBJ1-1	ASSSEETNTEAF
TRBD1	TRBV7-8	12	TRBJ2-1	ASSAGQVINEQF
TRBD2	TRBV5-4	15	TRBJ2-3	ASSLGQEGLARDTQY
.	TRBV11-1	12	TRBJ2-1	ASSLARLGNEQF
.	TRBV7-2	10	TRBJ2-7	ASSFDPYEQY
.	TRBV7-6	13	TRBJ2-3	ASSLVRASTDTQY
.	TRBV12-5	14	TRBJ2-5	ASGLVVGWYLETQY
.	TRBV20-1	13	TRBJ2-3	SAKPDRLKTDTQY
.	TRBV28	12	TRBJ2-5	ASSSSRGQETQY
.	TRBV19	15	TRBJ1-1	ASSPGAGYYFYTEAF
TRBD1	TRBV19	16	TRBJ2-2	ASRFRDSQFSNTGELF
TRBD1	TRBV5-1	13	TRBJ1-1	ASSDGQGMNTEAF
TRBD1	TRBV4-3	13	TRBJ1-2	ASSQTGDSNYGYT